This entry features one TCR beta chain sequence. The record originates from a study of blood T cell repertoires in COVID-19. About the study: COVID-19 samples from acute and convalescent phases originated in the United States, Italy and Spain. Sources were T cells, B-cell-depleted T cells, or PBMCs; the material itself was cDNA or gDNA.

In the original analysis: Cell counts per sample came from amplifying reference gene primers. Sequencing was performed with immunoSEQ multiplex PCR; in TCRdb, only in-frame clones are kept and a portion is missing. D and trimming were read from the DNA, whereas the V and J calls and clone size are those reported in that table. The data contain about 91,000 clones, roughly 79% of them singletons. The V gene end was trimmed by 5 bases and the J gene end by 4 bases; junction bases not matched to a gene: 19. The CDR3 runs to 18 residues. The germline CDR1 and CDR2 sequences are MDHEN and SYDVKM. Sequenced: peripheral blood. The TCR sequence derives from a woman older than 75 with acute or convalescent COVID-19. The J gene is TRBJ2-7, the V gene TRBV28, with TRBD2 matching 8 bases. CDR3 sequence reads: CASSALAGRDGGWYEQYF. CDR3 bases: TGTGCCAGCAGTGCGTTAGCGGGAAGAGATGGTGGTTGGTACGAGCAGTACTTC.